Each of the 32 T cell receptor beta chains below was sequenced from the same sample in a study of T cell responses to AZD1222 COVID-19 vaccine. Some clones are missing from TCRdb's copy, which holds only in-frame ones; the method was immunoSEQ multiplex PCR. The sample has about 160,000 clones; 92% are singletons. Here the sequenced sample was peripheral blood, taken on day 0 of MenACWY control vaccination. The receptors were gathered from an adult in good health.

V and J are TRBV2 and TRBJ1-5; D might be TRBD1 (6 bases). Germline V gene sequence: CDR1 SNHLY, CDR2 FYNNEI. V dropped 8 bases and J dropped 6 bases, with 17 bases sitting between them. The CDR3 loop spans 14 amino acids. CDR3 DNA sequence: TGTGCCAGCGAGCAATTCAGGGGAAGTCAGCCCCAGCATTTT. Translated, it gives CASEQFRGSQPQHF. Complete variable domain (other parts from reference TRBV2 and TRBJ1-5): EPEVTQTPSHQVTQMGQEVILRCVPISNHLYFYWYRQILGQKVEFLVSFYNNEISEKSEIFDDQFSVERPDGSNFTLKIRSTKLEDSAMYFCASEQFRGSQPQHFGDGTRLSIL.

V usage is TRBV6-6 and J usage is TRBJ2-5; tentatively, D is TRBD2 (6 bases). This CDR3 contains 12 residues. The V end was cut by 11 bases, the J end by 9 bases, with 19 bases between. Per germline, CDR1 MNHNY and CDR2 SVGAGI (reference sequence). The DNA of the CDR3 is TGTGCCGCAAAGGGCGGGGAAGGGCCCCAGTACTTC. As protein: CAAKGGEGPQYF.

The chain recombines TRBV4-2 with TRBJ1-5; 8 bases fit TRBD1. CDR1 and CDR2 (germline): LGHNA, YNFKEQ. This CDR3 is built from 17 residues. The junction had 10 bases not matched to a gene; V was cut back by 4 bases and J by 2 bases. Written as DNA, the CDR3 is TGTGCCAGCAGCCCGTCAGGGGGCGCCGGGGGCAATCAGCCCCAGCATTTT. It translates to CASSPSGGAGGNQPQHF.

The V and J genes are TRBV7-7 and TRBJ2-1; 8 positions match TRBD2. The V segment lost 5 bases and the J segment 6 bases; nucleotides outside the gene matches: 12. Per germline, CDR1 SSHAT and CDR2 FNYEAQ (reference sequence). The CDR3 is 16 residues long. CDR3 coding DNA: TGTGCCAGCAGCCCCGGACTAGCAGGGGTCTCCAATGAGCAGTTCTTC. The encoded protein is CASSPGLAGVSNEQFF.

This clone was counted only a few times. The chain is built from TRBV2 and TRBJ2-1; 8 nucleotides align to TRBD2. The V gene end was trimmed by 9 bases and the J gene end by 0 bases; junction bases not matched to a gene: 4. Per the germline V gene, CDR1 is SNHLY and CDR2 is FYNNEI. This CDR3 has 14 amino acids. CDR3 region: CARASGSSYNEQFF. CDR3 DNA sequence: TGTGCCAGAGCCAGCGGGAGCTCCTACAATGAGCAGTTCTTC.

J is TRBJ2-3 and V is TRBV18; 7 bases align to TRBD2. The V and J ends lost 0 bases and 1 base, in that order; junction bases with no gene match: 10. CDR1 is KGHSH, CDR2 LQKENI, per germline. This CDR3 spans 18 amino acids. CDR3 DNA: TGTGCCAGCTCACCACCAAGCATTTGGCGGGAGCGCACAGATACGCAGTATTTT. This gives the protein CASSPPSIWRERTDTQYF. The variable domain in full, with the rest retrieved from reference TRBV18 and TRBJ2-3, is NAGVMQNPRHLVRRRGQEARLRCSPMKGHSHVYWYRQLPEEGLKFMVYLQKENIIDESGMPKERFSAEFPKEGPSILRIQQVVRGDSAAYFCASSPPSIWRERTDTQYFGPGTRLTVL.

J is TRBJ1-5 and V is TRBV9; perhaps TRBD1 as D (6 bases). Germline V gene sequence: CDR1 SGDLS, CDR2 YYNGEE. This CDR3 has 14 amino acids. V was clipped by 4 bases and J by 3 bases, with 11 bases between them. CDR3 in amino acids: CASSPRGANQPQHF. The CDR3 DNA sequence: TGTGCCAGCAGCCCGCGGGGGGCCAATCAGCCCCAGCATTTT. Together with reference TRBV9 and TRBJ1-5, the CDR3 gives the full variable domain: DSGVTQTPKHLITATGQRVTLRCSPRSGDLSVYWYQQSLDQGLQFLIQYYNGEERAKGNILERFSAQQFPDLHSELNLSSLELGDSALYFCASSPRGANQPQHFGDGTRLSIL.

The chain recombines TRBV19 with TRBJ2-7; 10 positions agree with TRBD2. V lost 4 bases to trimming and J lost 7 bases; unmatched junction nucleotides: 10. Germline values: CDR1 LNHDA, CDR2 SQIVND (reference sequence). CDR3 length: 15 residues. As DNA, the CDR3 is TGTGCCAGTAGTACGACTAGCGGGTCATTGGGGGAGCAGTACTTC. Its translation is CASSTTSGSLGEQYF.

The chain carries TRBV6-5 and TRBJ2-1; 7 bases match TRBD1. The V and J ends lost 2 bases and 5 bases, in that order; junction bases with no gene match: 3. The CDR3 spans 14 residues. Per the germline V gene, CDR1 is MNHEY and CDR2 is SVGAGI. CDR3 sequence reads: CASSYRGTDNEQFF. CDR3 DNA sequence: TGTGCCAGCAGTTACAGGGGGACAGACAATGAGCAGTTCTTC.

The chain has TRBV11-2 and TRBJ2-7; 7 bases map to TRBD1. V lost 4 bases to trimming and J lost 3 bases; unmatched junction nucleotides: 12. The germline CDR1 and CDR2 sequences are SGHAT and FQNNGV. CDR3 length equals 16 residues. CDR3 loop: CASSSLERGLIYEQYF. For the CDR3, the DNA is TGTGCCAGCAGCTCCTTGGAGAGGGGGCTAATCTACGAGCAGTACTTC.

The chain couples TRBV19 to TRBJ2-7; the D is unclear. Germline V gene sequence: CDR1 LNHDA, CDR2 SQIVND (reference sequence). The CDR3 is 13 amino acids. V dropped 3 bases and J dropped 3 bases, with 9 bases sitting between them. The CDR3 nucleotides read TGTGCCAGTAGTATGGCTCTAGACTACGAGCAGTACTTC. Translating it yields CASSMALDYEQYF.

Only one count was recorded for this clone. The V gene is TRBV19, the J gene TRBJ1-5, with D possibly matching TRBD1 (5 bases). The germline V gene encodes CDR1 LNHDA and CDR2 SQIVND (reference sequence). The V and J ends lost 8 bases and 5 bases respectively, with 13 bases between them. This CDR3 comprises 13 residues. The CDR3 DNA follows: TGTGCCAGTTCCCAGGGCACTTATCAGCCCCAGCATTTT. Translating it yields CASSQGTYQPQHF.

V gene TRBV9 combines with J gene TRBJ1-6, with a tentative D call TRBD1 (5 bases). Per the germline V gene, CDR1 is SGDLS and CDR2 is YYNGEE. The CDR3 extends over 18 amino acids. Trimming shortened V by 0 bases and J by 5 bases, and 18 bases separated the two germline ends. CDR3 nucleotides: TGTGCCAGCAGCGTAGGAGATTGGGCAGGGCGACATAATTCACCCCTCCACTTT. This encodes CASSVGDWAGRHNSPLHF. Based on the CDR3 plus reference TRBV9 and TRBJ1-6, the full variable domain is DSGVTQTPKHLITATGQRVTLRCSPRSGDLSVYWYQQSLDQGLQFLIQYYNGEERAKGNILERFSAQQFPDLHSELNLSSLELGDSALYFCASSVGDWAGRHNSPLHFGNGTRLTVT.

This clone was counted a single time. The V call is TRBV2, the J call TRBJ2-1, with a possible D match to TRBD2 (5 bases). Germline V gene data show CDR1 as SNHLY and CDR2 as FYNNEI. The V end was cut by 5 bases, the J end by 0 bases, with 11 bases between. The CDR3 contains 15 residues. CDR3 sequence reads: CASSRTLSSYNEQFF. The CDR3 DNA follows: TGTGCCAGCAGTCGGACTCTAAGCTCCTACAATGAGCAGTTCTTC.

The chain has TRBV2 and TRBJ2-1; 9 bases are shared with TRBD1. Losses at the gene ends were 3 bases for V and 9 bases for J; bases not matched to a gene: 9. Per the germline V gene, CDR1 is SNHLY and CDR2 is FYNNEI. The CDR3 consists of 15 residues. The CDR3 reads CASSEVGQGRGEQFF. The CDR3, as DNA: TGTGCCAGCAGTGAGGTGGGACAGGGCAGGGGTGAGCAGTTCTTC. The variable domain in full, completed from reference TRBV2 and TRBJ2-1, reads EPEVTQTPSHQVTQMGQEVILRCVPISNHLYFYWYRQILGQKVEFLVSFYNNEISEKSEIFDDQFSVERPDGSNFTLKIRSTKLEDSAMYFCASSEVGQGRGEQFFGPGTRLTVL.

The chain has TRBV28 and TRBJ2-7, with D unclear. Germline CDR1 and CDR2: MDHEN and SYDVKM. There are 15 residues in the CDR3. The V end was cut by 7 bases, the J end by 0 bases, with 16 bases between. The DNA for the CDR3 is TGTGCCAGCACCTTGACGGTTTTTAGCTCCTACGAGCAGTACTTC. Its protein product is CASTLTVFSSYEQYF.

This clone is a singleton in its sample. V and J are TRBV11-2 and TRBJ1-2; TRBD1 matches 10 bases. Germline CDR1 and CDR2: SGHAT and FQNNGV. The junction had 12 bases not matched to a gene; V was cut back by 1 base and J by 4 bases. The CDR3 contains 18 residues. The CDR3 DNA follows: TGTGCCAGCAGCTTAGTATGGGACAGGGGTCCCCTTTCCTATGGCTACACCTTC. Translated: CASSLVWDRGPLSYGYTF.

The chain joins TRBV6-5 to TRBJ2-7; D unclear. Germline V lookup: CDR1 MNHEY, CDR2 SVGAGI. The CDR3 is 13 residues long. Trimming pared 6 bases from V and 1 base from J, leaving 10 bases between. The CDR3 is CASRPGGSYEQYF. For the CDR3, the DNA is TGTGCCAGCAGGCCCGGTGGATCCTACGAGCAGTACTTC.

V and J are TRBV9 and TRBJ2-5; 10 bases line up with TRBD2. This CDR3 comprises 16 residues. V lost 0 bases, J lost 5 bases, and 7 bases stayed unmatched. Looked up from germline, CDR1 is SGDLS and CDR2 is YYNGEE. CDR3 sequence (DNA): TGTGCCAGCAGCGTAGGTAGCGGGAGGTTCGGGGAGACCCAGTACTTC. Translation: CASSVGSGRFGETQYF.

The CDR3 loop reads CAWEGGGTGYTF. The CDR3 nucleotides read TGTGCCTGGGAGGGCGGAGGGACCGGCTACACCTTC. The chain employs TRBV30 and TRBJ1-2; a weak D match, TRBD1 (5 bases). CDR3 length: 12 residues. V dropped 5 bases and J dropped 8 bases, with 15 bases sitting between them. Germline-derived CDR1 and CDR2 are GTSNPN and SVGIG (reference sequence).

The rearrangement uses TRBV24-1 and TRBJ2-2, with TRBD1 as a possible D gene (5 bases). The CDR3 sequence is 16 residues long. The V and J ends lost 0 bases and 3 bases respectively, with 10 bases between them. Germline lookup yields CDR1 KGHDR and CDR2 SFDVKD. The CDR3 DNA is TGTGCCACCAGTGATTTGCGCAGGGTGGACACCGGGGAGCTGTTTTTT. The encoded protein is CATSDLRRVDTGELFF.

The chain is built from TRBV9 and TRBJ2-7; 11 bases match TRBD2. This CDR3 spans 15 amino acids. V lost 0 bases and J lost 2; bases outside the gene matches: 1. Germline CDR1 SGDLS, CDR2 YYNGEE. CDR3 nucleotide sequence: TGTGCCAGCAGCGTAGGACTAGCGGGGCCCTACGAGCAGTACTTC. Residues: CASSVGLAGPYEQYF.

The chain combines TRBV3-1 (or the pseudogene TRBV3-2) with TRBJ2-7, with D unclear. Trimming stripped 6 bases from V and 1 base from J, with 10 bases between. Germline V gives CDR1 LGHDT, CDR2 YNNKEL (reference sequence). This CDR3 contains 13 residues. As DNA, the CDR3 is TGTGCCAGCAGTTACGACCCGTCCTACGAGCAGTACTTC. Translating it yields CASSYDPSYEQYF.

This clone was detected only once. The rearrangement joins TRBV19 to TRBJ2-2; D is possibly TRBD1 (6 bases). CDR3 length: 15 residues. The ends were cut back, 2 bases at V and 5 bases at J, with 12 bases in the middle. CDR1 and CDR2 from the germline V gene are LNHDA and SQIVND (reference sequence). In nucleotides, the CDR3 is TGTGCCAGTAGTATAAGGGACACCCAAACCGGGGAGCTGTTTTTT. Amino acid sequence: CASSIRDTQTGELFF.

V gene TRBV18 combines with J gene TRBJ2-7; D possibly corresponds to TRBD2 (5 bases). V was shortened by 0 bases and J by 0 bases, with 9 bases between the two germline ends. Per germline, CDR1 KGHSH and CDR2 LQKENI. This CDR3 has 15 amino acids. CDR3 nucleotide sequence: TGTGCCAGCTCACCACCAGGCGGGTTCTCCTACGAGCAGTACTTC. It codes for CASSPPGGFSYEQYF.

V gene TRBV19 combines with J gene TRBJ1-1; perhaps TRBD1 as D (5 bases). The germline gives CDR1 LNHDA, CDR2 SQIVND (reference sequence). This CDR3 region has 16 residues. V lost 6 bases to trimming and J lost 1 base, with 18 bases between them. CDR3 DNA sequence: TGTGCCAGTAGCAGACAGCGGGGTTCATCGAACACTGAAGCTTTCTTT. Protein product: CASSRQRGSSNTEAFF.

A single count supports this clone. CDR3 DNA sequence: TGTGCCAGCAGCAGGGATGGACGCTCTGGAAACACCATATATTTT. Its protein product is CASSRDGRSGNTIYF. The genes are TRBV5-5 and TRBJ1-3; D not certain. The V gene's germline CDR1 is SGHKS and CDR2 YYEKEE (reference sequence). Trimming left V 4 bases short and J 0 bases short, with 11 bases between. This CDR3 spans 15 amino acids.

About this clone: Different DNA sequences within this sample yield the same CDR3. The chain links TRBV5-5 to TRBJ1-6, with no clear D. The CDR3 is made up of 14 amino acids. Germline-derived CDR1 and CDR2 are SGHKS and YYEKEE (reference sequence). Trimming left V 0 bases short and J 7 bases short, with 8 bases between. The chain's CDR3 is CASSLAGNNSPLHF. As DNA, the CDR3 is TGTGCCAGCAGCTTGGCTGGGAACAATTCACCCCTCCACTTT.

The chain carries TRBV5-1 and TRBJ2-7; D unresolved. The CDR3 has 15 amino acids. The V and J ends lost 4 bases and 3 bases respectively, with 17 bases between them. The V gene's germline CDR1 is SGHRS and CDR2 YFSETQ. CDR3 protein: CASSPSSGGYYEQYF. Here the CDR3 DNA reads TGCGCCAGCAGCCCCTCTTCCGGCGGATACTACGAGCAGTACTTC.

This chain uses TRBV4-1 with TRBJ2-2; 7 bases align to TRBD2. The CDR3 has 16 residues. Germline V gene sequence: CDR1 MGHRA, CDR2 YSYEKL. V lost 2 bases and J lost 4; bases outside the gene matches: 7. CDR3 nucleotide sequence: TGCGCCAGCAGCCAAACGCGGACTAGGCCCACCGGGGAGCTGTTTTTT. Amino acid sequence: CASSQTRTRPTGELFF.

The V and J genes are TRBV7-9 and TRBJ1-5; a possible D gene is TRBD1 (6 bases). The V and J ends lost 3 bases and 5 bases respectively, with 11 bases between them. The CDR3 runs 14 residues. CDR1 and CDR2 from the germline V gene are SEHNR and FQNEAQ (reference sequence). The CDR3, as DNA: TGTGCCAGCAGCTTTCCGGGGGCCGATCAGCCCCAGCATTTT. It yields the protein CASSFPGADQPQHF.

There are a few counts of this clone. The chain recombines TRBV7-9 with TRBJ2-3; D is unresolved. CDR1 and CDR2 (germline): SEHNR, FQNEAQ (reference sequence). Trimming shortened V by 5 bases and J by 3 bases, and 6 bases separated the two germline ends. This CDR3 region has 12 residues. The CDR3 DNA is TGTGCCAGCAGCCGTGGTACAGATACGCAGTATTTT. Protein: CASSRGTDTQYF. The full variable domain, completed using reference TRBV7-9 and TRBJ2-3, is DTGVSQNPRHKITKRGQNVTFRCDPISEHNRLYWYRQTLGQGPEFLTYFQNEAQLEKSRLLSDRFSAERPKGSFSTLEIQRTEQGDSAMYLCASSRGTDTQYFGPGTRLTVL.